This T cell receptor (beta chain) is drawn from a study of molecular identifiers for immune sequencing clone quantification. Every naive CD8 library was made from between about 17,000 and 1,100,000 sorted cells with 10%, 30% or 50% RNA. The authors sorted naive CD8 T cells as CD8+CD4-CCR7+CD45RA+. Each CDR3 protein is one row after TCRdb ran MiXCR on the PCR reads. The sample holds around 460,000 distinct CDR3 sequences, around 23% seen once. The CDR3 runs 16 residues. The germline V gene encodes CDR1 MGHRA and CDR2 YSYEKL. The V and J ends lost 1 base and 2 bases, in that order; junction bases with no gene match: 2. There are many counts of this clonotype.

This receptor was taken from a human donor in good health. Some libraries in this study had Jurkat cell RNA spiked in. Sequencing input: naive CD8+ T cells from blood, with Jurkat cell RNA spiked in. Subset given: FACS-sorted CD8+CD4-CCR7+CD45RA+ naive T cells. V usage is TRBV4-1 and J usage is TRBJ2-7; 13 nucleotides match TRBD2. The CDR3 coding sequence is TGCGCCAGCAGCCAAGCAGGGACTAGCGGGGCCTACGAGCAGTACTTC. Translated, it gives CASSQAGTSGAYEQYF.